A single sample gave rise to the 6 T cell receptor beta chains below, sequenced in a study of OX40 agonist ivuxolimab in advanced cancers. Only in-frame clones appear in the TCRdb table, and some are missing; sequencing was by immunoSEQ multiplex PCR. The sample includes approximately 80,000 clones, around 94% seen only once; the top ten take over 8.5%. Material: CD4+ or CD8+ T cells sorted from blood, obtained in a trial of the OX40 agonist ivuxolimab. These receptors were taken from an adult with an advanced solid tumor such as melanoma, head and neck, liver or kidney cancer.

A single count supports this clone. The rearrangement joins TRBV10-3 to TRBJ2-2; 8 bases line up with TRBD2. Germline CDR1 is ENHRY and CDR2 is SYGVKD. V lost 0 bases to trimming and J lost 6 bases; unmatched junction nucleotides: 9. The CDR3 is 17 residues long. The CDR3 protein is CAISESFSGDGSGELFF. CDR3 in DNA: TGTGCCATCAGTGAGTCCTTTAGCGGGGATGGCTCCGGGGAGCTGTTTTTT.

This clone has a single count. The CDR3 loop reads CASSPEGNYGYTF. The DNA for the CDR3 is TGTGCCAGCTCACCAGAGGGGAACTATGGCTACACCTTC. The chain is built from TRBV18 and TRBJ1-2; tentative D call: TRBD1 (5 bases). The germline V and J ends were trimmed by 2 bases and 2 bases, with 6 bases remaining between them. In germline, CDR1 is KGHSH, CDR2 LQKENI. The CDR3 consists of 13 residues.

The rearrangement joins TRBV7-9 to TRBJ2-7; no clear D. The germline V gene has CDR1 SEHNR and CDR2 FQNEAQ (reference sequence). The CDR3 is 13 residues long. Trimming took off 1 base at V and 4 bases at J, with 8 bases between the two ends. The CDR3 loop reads CASSLDPVYEQYF. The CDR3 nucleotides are TGTGCCAGCAGCTTAGATCCAGTGTACGAGCAGTACTTC. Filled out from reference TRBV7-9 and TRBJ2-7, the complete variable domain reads DTGVSQNPRHKITKRGQNVTFRCDPISEHNRLYWYRQTLGQGPEFLTYFQNEAQLEKSRLLSDRFSAERPKGSFSTLEIQRTEQGDSAMYLCASSLDPVYEQYFGPGTRLTVT.

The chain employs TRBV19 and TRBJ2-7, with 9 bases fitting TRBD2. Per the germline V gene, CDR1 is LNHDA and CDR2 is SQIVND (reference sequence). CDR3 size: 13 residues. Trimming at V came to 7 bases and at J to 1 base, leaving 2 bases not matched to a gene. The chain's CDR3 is CASKGLASYEQYF. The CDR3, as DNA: TGTGCCAGTAAGGGACTAGCTTCCTACGAGCAGTACTTC. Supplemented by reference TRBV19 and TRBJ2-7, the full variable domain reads DGGITQSPKYLFRKEGQNVTLSCEQNLNHDAMYWYRQDPGQGLRLIYYSQIVNDFQKGDIAEGYSVSREKKESFPLTVTSAQKNPTAFYLCASKGLASYEQYFGPGTRLTVT.

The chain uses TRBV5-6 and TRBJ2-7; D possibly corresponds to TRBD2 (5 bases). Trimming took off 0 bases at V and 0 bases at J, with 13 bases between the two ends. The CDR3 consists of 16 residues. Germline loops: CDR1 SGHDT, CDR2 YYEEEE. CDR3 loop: CASSLAGAGYSYEQYF. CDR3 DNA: TGTGCCAGCAGCTTGGCCGGCGCGGGCTACTCCTACGAGCAGTACTTC.

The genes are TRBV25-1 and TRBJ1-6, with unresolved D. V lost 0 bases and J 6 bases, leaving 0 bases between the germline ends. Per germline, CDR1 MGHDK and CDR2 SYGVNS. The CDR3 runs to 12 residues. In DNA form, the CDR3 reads TGTGCCAGCAGTGAATATAATTCACCCCTCCACTTT. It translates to CASSEYNSPLHF.